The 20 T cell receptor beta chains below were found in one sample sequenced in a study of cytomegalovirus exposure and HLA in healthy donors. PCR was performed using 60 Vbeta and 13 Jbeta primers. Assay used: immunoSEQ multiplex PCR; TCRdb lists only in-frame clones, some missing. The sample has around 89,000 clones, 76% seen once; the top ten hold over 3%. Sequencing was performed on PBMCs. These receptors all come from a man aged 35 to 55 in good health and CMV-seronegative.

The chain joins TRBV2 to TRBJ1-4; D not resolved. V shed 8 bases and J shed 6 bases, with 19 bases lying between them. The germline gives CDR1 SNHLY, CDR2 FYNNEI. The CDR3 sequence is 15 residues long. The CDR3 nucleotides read TGTGCCAGCTCCGAGGGTATAGCTACCGATGAAAAACTGTTTTTT. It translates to CASSEGIATDEKLFF.

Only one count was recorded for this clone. The CDR3 DNA follows: TGTGCCAGCAGCGCTGCGGGACAGGGCTACGAGCAGTACTTC. Protein: CASSAAGQGYEQYF. The J gene is TRBJ2-7, the V gene TRBV9; 9 bases match TRBD1. The CDR3 is made up of 14 amino acids. The V gene end was trimmed by 3 bases and the J gene end by 3 bases; junction bases not matched to a gene: 4. Germline CDR1 SGDLS, CDR2 YYNGEE.

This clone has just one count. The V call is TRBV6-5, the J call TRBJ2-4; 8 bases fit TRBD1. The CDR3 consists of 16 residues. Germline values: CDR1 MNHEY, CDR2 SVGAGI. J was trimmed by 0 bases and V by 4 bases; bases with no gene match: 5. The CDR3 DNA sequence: TGTGCCAGCAGTTCCTTACAGGGGGTAGCCAAAAACATTCAGTACTTC. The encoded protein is CASSSLQGVAKNIQYF.

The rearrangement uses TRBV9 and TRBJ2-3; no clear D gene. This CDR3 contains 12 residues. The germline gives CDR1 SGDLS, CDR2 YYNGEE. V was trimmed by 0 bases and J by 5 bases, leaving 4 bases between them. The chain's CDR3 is CASSVEQDTQYF. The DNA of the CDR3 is TGTGCCAGCAGCGTAGAACAAGATACGCAGTATTTT.

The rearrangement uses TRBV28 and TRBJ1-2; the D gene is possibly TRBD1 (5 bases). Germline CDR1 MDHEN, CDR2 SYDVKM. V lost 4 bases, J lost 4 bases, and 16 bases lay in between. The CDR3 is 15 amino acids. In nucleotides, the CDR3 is TGTGCCAGCAGTTGGGGCCAAGTAAGGGCCTATGGCTACACCTTC. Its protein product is CASSWGQVRAYGYTF.

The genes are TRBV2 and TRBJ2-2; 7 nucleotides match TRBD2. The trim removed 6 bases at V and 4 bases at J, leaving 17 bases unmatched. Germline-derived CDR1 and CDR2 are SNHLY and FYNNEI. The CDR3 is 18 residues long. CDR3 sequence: CASRGGIRAGPFTGELFF. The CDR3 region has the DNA TGTGCCAGCAGGGGGGGGATACGGGCAGGGCCTTTCACCGGGGAGCTGTTTTTT.

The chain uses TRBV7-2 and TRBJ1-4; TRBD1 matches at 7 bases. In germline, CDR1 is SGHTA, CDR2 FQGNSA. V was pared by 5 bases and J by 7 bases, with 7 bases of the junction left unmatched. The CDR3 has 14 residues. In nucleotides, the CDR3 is TGTGCCAGCAGCCCCAGACAGGGTATTGAAAAACTGTTTTTT. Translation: CASSPRQGIEKLFF.

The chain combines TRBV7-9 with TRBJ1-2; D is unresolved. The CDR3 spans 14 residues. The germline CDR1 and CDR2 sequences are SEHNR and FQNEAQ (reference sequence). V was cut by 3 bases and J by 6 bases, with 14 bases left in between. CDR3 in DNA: TGTGCCAGCAGCTTCTCCCGCGGTCCCAATGGCTACACCTTC. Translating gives CASSFSRGPNGYTF. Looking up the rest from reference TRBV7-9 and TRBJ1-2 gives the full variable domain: DTGVSQNPRHKITKRGQNVTFRCDPISEHNRLYWYRQTLGQGPEFLTYFQNEAQLEKSRLLSDRFSAERPKGSFSTLEIQRTEQGDSAMYLCASSFSRGPNGYTFGSGTRLTVV.

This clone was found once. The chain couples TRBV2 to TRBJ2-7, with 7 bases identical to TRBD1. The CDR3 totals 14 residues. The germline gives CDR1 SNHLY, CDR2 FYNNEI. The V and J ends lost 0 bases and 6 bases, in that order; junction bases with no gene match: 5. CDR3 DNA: TGTGCCAGCAGTGAAGCGGAGTACAGGGGCGAGCAGTACTTC. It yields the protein CASSEAEYRGEQYF.

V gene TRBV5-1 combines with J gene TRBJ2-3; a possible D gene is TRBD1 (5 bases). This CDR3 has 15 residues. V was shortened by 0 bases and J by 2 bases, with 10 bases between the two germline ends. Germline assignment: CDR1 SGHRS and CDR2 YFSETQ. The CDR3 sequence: CASSLATADTDTQYF. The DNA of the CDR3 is TGCGCCAGCAGCTTGGCGACAGCTGACACAGATACGCAGTATTTT. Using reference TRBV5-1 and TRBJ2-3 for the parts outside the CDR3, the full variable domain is KAGVTQTPRYLIKTRGQQVTLSCSPISGHRSVSWYQQTPGQGLQFLFEYFSETQRNKGNFPGRFSGRQFSNSRSEMNVSTLELGDSALYLCASSLATADTDTQYFGPGTRLTVL.

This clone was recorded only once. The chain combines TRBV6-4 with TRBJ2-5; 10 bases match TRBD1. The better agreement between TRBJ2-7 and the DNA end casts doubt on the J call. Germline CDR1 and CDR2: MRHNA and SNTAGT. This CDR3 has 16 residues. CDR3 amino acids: CARSRDRGHINYEQYF. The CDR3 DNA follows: TGTGCCAGATCCCGGGACAGGGGACACATTAACTACGAGCAGTACTTC.

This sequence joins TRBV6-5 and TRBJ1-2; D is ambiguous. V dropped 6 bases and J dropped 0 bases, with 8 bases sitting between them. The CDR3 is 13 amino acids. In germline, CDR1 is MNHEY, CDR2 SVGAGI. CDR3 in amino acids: CASSLLSNYGYTF. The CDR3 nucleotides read TGTGCCAGCAGCCTACTATCTAACTATGGCTACACCTTC.

The CDR3 DNA follows: TGTGCCAGTAGTATAGACCCAGGCCCCTACAATGAGCAGTTCTTC. It translates to CASSIDPGPYNEQFF. The chain couples TRBV19 to TRBJ2-1, with no clear D. Trimming shortened V by 0 bases and J by 2 bases, and 8 bases separated the two germline ends. CDR1 and CDR2 (germline): LNHDA, SQIVND (reference sequence). The CDR3 loop spans 15 amino acids.

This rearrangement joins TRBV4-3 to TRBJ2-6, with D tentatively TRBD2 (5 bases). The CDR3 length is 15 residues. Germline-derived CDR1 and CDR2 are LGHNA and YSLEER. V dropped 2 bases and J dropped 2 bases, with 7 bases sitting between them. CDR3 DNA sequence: TGCGCCAGCAGCCAATTGGGAGCTGGGGCCAACGTCCTGACTTTC. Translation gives CASSQLGAGANVLTF.

CDR3 in DNA: TGTGCCAGCACCGTTGGACAGACGGCTGAAGCTTTCTTT. Its protein product is CASTVGQTAEAFF. The chain couples TRBV6-1 to TRBJ1-1; perhaps TRBD1 as D (6 bases). Per the germline V gene, CDR1 is MNHNS and CDR2 is SASEGT. This CDR3 has 13 residues. Trimming took off 7 bases at V and 6 bases at J, with 15 bases between the two ends.

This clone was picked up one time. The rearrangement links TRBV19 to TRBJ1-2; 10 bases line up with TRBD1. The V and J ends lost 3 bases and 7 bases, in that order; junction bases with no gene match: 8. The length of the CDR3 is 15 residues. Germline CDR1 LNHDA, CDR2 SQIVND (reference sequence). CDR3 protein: CASSIPGQGPGGYTF. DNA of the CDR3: TGTGCCAGTAGTATCCCGGGACAGGGGCCAGGTGGCTACACCTTC.

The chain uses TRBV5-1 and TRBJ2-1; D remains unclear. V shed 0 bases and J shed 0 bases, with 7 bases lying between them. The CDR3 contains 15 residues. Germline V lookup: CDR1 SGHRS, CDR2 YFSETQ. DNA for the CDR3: TGCGCCAGCAGCTTGGGTTCGAGCTCCTACAATGAGCAGTTCTTC. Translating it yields CASSLGSSSYNEQFF. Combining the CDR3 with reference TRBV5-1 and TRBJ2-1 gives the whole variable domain KAGVTQTPRYLIKTRGQQVTLSCSPISGHRSVSWYQQTPGQGLQFLFEYFSETQRNKGNFPGRFSGRQFSNSRSEMNVSTLELGDSALYLCASSLGSSSYNEQFFGPGTRLTVL.

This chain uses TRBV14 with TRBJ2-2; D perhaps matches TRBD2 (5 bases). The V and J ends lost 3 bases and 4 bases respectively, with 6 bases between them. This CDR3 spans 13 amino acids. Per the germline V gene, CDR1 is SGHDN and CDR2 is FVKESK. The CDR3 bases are TGTGCCAGCAGCCAGACTACCACCGGGGAGCTGTTTTTT. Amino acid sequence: CASSQTTTGELFF.

The CDR3 nucleotides read TGTGCCAGCAGTTCAAGACTAGCGGTGGGTTACGAGCAGTACTTC. Its protein is CASSSRLAVGYEQYF. The chain couples TRBV27 to TRBJ2-7; TRBD2 agrees at 9 bases. The J segment lost 4 bases and the V segment lost 4 bases, leaving 8 bases of the junction unmatched. Germline V gene sequence: CDR1 MNHEY, CDR2 SMNVEV (reference sequence). The CDR3 runs to 15 residues.

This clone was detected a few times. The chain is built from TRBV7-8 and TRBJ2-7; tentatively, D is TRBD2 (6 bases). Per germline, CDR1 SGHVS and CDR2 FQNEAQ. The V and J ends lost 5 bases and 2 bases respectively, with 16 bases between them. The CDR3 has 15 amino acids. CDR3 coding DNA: TGTGCCAGCAGCGCGATGGCGGGACTTACCTACGAGCAGTACTTC. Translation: CASSAMAGLTYEQYF.